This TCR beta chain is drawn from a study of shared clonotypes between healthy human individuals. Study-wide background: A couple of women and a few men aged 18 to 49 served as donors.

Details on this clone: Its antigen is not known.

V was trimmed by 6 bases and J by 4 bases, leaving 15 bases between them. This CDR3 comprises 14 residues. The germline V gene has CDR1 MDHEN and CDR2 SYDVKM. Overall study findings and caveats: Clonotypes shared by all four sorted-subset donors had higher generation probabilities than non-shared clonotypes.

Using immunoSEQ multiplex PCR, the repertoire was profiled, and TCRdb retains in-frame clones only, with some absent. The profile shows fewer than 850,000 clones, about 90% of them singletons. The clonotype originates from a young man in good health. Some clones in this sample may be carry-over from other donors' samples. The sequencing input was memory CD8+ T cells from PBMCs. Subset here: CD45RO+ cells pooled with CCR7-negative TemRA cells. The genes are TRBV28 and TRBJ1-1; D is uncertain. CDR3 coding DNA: TGTGCCAGCAGGAGGGAGGGAGCGGGCACTGAAGCTTTCTTT. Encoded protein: CASRREGAGTEAFF. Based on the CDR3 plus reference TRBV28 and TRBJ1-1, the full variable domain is DVKVTQSSRYLVKRTGEKVFLECVQDMDHENMFWYRQDPGLGLRLIYFSYDVKMKEKGDIPEGYSVSREKKERFSLILESASTNQTSMYLCASRREGAGTEAFFGQGTRLTVV.